This T cell receptor beta chain is drawn from a study of T cell repertoires in cytomegalovirus infection. Background on the study: Both recently identified HLA-C-restricted and well-studied HLA-B-restricted CMV epitopes were used in the study.

TCRdb re-analysed the reads in MiXCR, keeping a single row per CDR3 protein. Here the sample spans fewer than 900,000 distinct CDR3 sequences, just under 30% being singletons. Only a few counts were recorded for this clonotype. Its antigen is not identified. With 8 bases clipped from V and 3 bases from J, the junction kept 7 bases outside the gene matches. Germline V gene sequence: CDR1 LNHDA, CDR2 SQIVND (reference sequence). CDR3 size: 13 residues. The J gene is TRBJ2-7, the V gene TRBV19; 7 bases match TRBD1. This receptor was obtained from a human donor in good health (CMV status not recorded). Some clones in this sample may be carry-over from other donors' samples. The sample consisted of cultured CD8+ T cells from PBMCs, taken from culture after CMV antigen stimulation. This chain's CDR3 is CASAPGQNYEQYF. The CDR3 DNA follows: TGTGCCAGTGCTCCGGGACAGAACTACGAGCAGTACTTC.